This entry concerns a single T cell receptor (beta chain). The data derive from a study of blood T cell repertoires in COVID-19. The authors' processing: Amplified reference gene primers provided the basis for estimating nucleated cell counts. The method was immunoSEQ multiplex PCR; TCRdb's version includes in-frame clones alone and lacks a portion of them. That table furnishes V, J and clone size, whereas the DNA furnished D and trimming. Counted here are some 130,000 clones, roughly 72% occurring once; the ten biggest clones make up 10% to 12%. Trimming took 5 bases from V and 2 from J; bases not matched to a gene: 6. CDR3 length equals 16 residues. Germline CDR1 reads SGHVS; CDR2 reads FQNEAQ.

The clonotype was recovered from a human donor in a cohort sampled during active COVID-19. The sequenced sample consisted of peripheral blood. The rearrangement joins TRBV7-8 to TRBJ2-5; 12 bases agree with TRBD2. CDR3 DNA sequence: TGTGCCAGCAGCCCTTGGACTAGCGGGGTTCAAGAGACCCAGTACTTC. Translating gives CASSPWTSGVQETQYF.